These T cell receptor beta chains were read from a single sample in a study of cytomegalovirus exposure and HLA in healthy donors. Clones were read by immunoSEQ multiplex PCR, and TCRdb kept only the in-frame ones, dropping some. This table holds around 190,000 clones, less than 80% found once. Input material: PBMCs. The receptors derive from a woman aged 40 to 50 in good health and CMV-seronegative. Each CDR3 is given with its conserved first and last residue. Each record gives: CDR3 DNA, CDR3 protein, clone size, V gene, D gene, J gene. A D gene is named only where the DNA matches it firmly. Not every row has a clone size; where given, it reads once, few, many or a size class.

TGTGCCAGCACCGCAGGGGGGTTCACAGATACGCAGTATTTT	CASTAGGFTDTQYF	-	TRBV7-3	-	TRBJ2-3
TGTGCCAGCAGCTTAAGGTTAGCGGGGGGTACCTACGAGCAGTACTTC	CASSLRLAGGTYEQYF	-	TRBV11-2	TRBD2	TRBJ2-7
TGCGCCAGCAGCCAAGATCTCGAGCAGGGGACGGCAAAAGAGACCCAGTACTTC	CASSQDLEQGTAKETQYF	-	TRBV4-3	-	TRBJ2-5
TGCGCCAGCAGTCAAGACAGGGGGTGGGATGAGCAGTTCTTC	CASSQDRGWDEQFF	-	TRBV4-1	TRBD1	TRBJ2-1
TGTGCCAGCAGTGGCGGAGTTTACAATGAGCAGTTCTTC	CASSGGVYNEQFF	-	TRBV6-4	-	TRBJ2-1
TGTGCCAGCAGTGAGGTCCAGGCGAACACTGAAGCTTTCTTT	CASSEVQANTEAFF	-	TRBV2	-	TRBJ1-1
TGTGCCTGCCTTTCGTCCCCGGTCACTGAAGCTTTCTTT	CACLSSPVTEAFF	-	TRBV30	-	TRBJ1-1
TGCAGCGTTGGGGGGAGGGCGCATACGCAGTATTTT	CSVGGRAHTQYF	-	TRBV29-1	TRBD2	TRBJ2-3
TGTGCCAGCAGTCCTTCCACTAGCGGGAGTGACGAGCAGTACTTC	CASSPSTSGSDEQYF	once	TRBV28	TRBD2	TRBJ2-7
TGTGCCAGCAGTTTAGGGGCAAGCAACACTGAAGCTTTCTTT	CASSLGASNTEAFF	-	TRBV27	-	TRBJ1-1
TGTGCCAGTAGTATAGATACAGGGGGAATCTATGGCTACACCTTC	CASSIDTGGIYGYTF	-	TRBV19	TRBD1	TRBJ1-2
TGTGCCAGCAGGGTGACAGAAAAACTGTTTTTT	CASRVTEKLFF	-	TRBV6-1	-	TRBJ1-4
TGTGCCAGCAGCTTCGCGGCAGGGGATTCACCCCTCCACTTT	CASSFAAGDSPLHF	-	TRBV5-6	-	TRBJ1-6
TGTGCCAGCAGAGCGGACAGACCCTACGAGCAGTACTTC	CASRADRPYEQYF	-	TRBV6-1	-	TRBJ2-7
TGTGCCAGCAGGCAAGACAGGAGCTCCTACAATGAGCAGTTCTTC	CASRQDRSSYNEQFF	-	TRBV7-2	-	TRBJ2-1
TGTGCCACCAGCAGCCCGACAGGGAAGGGCACTGAAGCTTTCTTT	CATSSPTGKGTEAFF	-	TRBV15	TRBD1	TRBJ1-1
TGTGCCACCCAGGGCCAAGAGACCCAGTACTTC	CATQGQETQYF	-	TRBV6-5	-	TRBJ2-5
TGCGCCAGCAGCCAGGACAGTAATCAGCCCCAGCATTTT	CASSQDSNQPQHF	-	TRBV5-1	-	TRBJ1-5
TGTGCCAGCTCACGGACTAACACCGGGGAGCTGTTTTTT	CASSRTNTGELFF	few	TRBV18	-	TRBJ2-2
TGTGCCAGCAGGACAGAAAGCGGGCCCCCCTACAATGAGCAGTTCTTC	CASRTESGPPYNEQFF	once	TRBV2	-	TRBJ2-1
TGTGCCAGCTGTGAGAGAGGTCGAAACACCGGGGAGCTGTTTTTT	CASCERGRNTGELFF	-	TRBV13	-	TRBJ2-2
TGTGCCAGCAGGCCGAGGAGTAACGGCCTTGAAAAACTGTTTTTT	CASRPRSNGLEKLFF	few	TRBV6-1	-	TRBJ1-4
TGTGCCAGCAGTTACTCGCGGGATGGTAATGAGCAGTTCTTC	CASSYSRDGNEQFF	-	TRBV6-6	-	TRBJ2-1
TGTGCCAGCTCATCTAGACAGGGAACAAATGAAAAACTGTTTTTT	CASSSRQGTNEKLFF	-	TRBV18	TRBD1	TRBJ1-4
TGTGCCAGCAGCTTGGCAACAGGGGGCTTTGCTGAAGCTTTCTTT	CASSLATGGFAEAFF	-	TRBV5-6	TRBD1	TRBJ1-1
TGTGCCTGTGCCGGGGTACACGAGCAGTACTTC	CACAGVHEQYF	-	TRBV30	-	TRBJ2-7
TGTGCCAGCACCCGACTGGGTGGCACAGATACGCAGTATTTT	CASTRLGGTDTQYF	-	TRBV7-9	-	TRBJ2-3
TGTGCCAGCAGCCCCTTTTGGTGGGGGCAGAACTATGGCTACACCTTC	CASSPFWWGQNYGYTF	-	TRBV7-2	-	TRBJ1-2
TGTGCCAGCAGCCTAACAGCTGGGTCCTACAGAAACACCATATATTTT	CASSLTAGSYRNTIYF	-	TRBV7-8	-	TRBJ1-3
TGTGCCAGCAGACCCGGACAGGTCTATGGCTACACCTTC	CASRPGQVYGYTF	-	TRBV28	TRBD1	TRBJ1-2
TGCGCCAGCAGCCAAGATTGGGAGGGACTTTACTACGAGCAGTACTTC	CASSQDWEGLYYEQYF	-	TRBV4-1	TRBD2	TRBJ2-7
TGTGCCAGCAGTTTGAGTCCCGGGGTCAGGGGCTACACCTTC	CASSLSPGVRGYTF	few	TRBV28	-	TRBJ1-2
TGTGCCAGCAGCCGGCCGGGGGGCGGTGAAAAACTGTTTTTT	CASSRPGGGEKLFF	-	TRBV7-9	-	TRBJ1-4
TGTGCCAGCAGTTTAGACAGGGGATTCTCCTACGAGCAGTACTTC	CASSLDRGFSYEQYF	-	TRBV6-1	TRBD1	TRBJ2-7
TGTGCCATCCAACTGAACCTGAACACTGAAGCTTTCTTT	CAIQLNLNTEAFF	-	TRBV10-3	-	TRBJ1-1
TGTGCCAGCGGGCAGGGGGCGATGAACACTGAAGCTTTCTTT	CASGQGAMNTEAFF	-	TRBV28	TRBD1	TRBJ1-1